This T cell receptor (beta chain) came from a study of identical twins. MiXCR, applied by TCRdb to the 5' RACE reads, yields one record per CDR3 protein. Of 500,000 to 600,000 distinct CDR3 sequences listed, about 20% are singletons. The CDR3 has 15 residues. V gave up 3 bases and J gave up 7 bases; unmatched junction bases: 5. Germline assignment: CDR1 SGHRS and CDR2 YFSETQ. This clonotype was seen repeatedly, ten times or more. The same sample was also studied in work on T cells expressing NK-cell markers. As that study records: Sorted CD3+CD56-NKG2C+, CD3+CD56+NKG2C- and CD3+CD56+NKG2C+ T cells were the source of the TCR beta repertoires. Leadership of the CD3+CD56-NKG2C+ fraction also belonged to these clonotypes in four donors. Questions lingered over whether expanded NKG2C+ T cell clones were HCMV-specific.

The sample consisted of CD4+ T cells sorted from blood. The gene calls are TRBV5-1 and TRBJ2-1; 12 nucleotides line up with TRBD1. The clonotype originates from a woman under 30 in good health. CDR3 sequence reads: CASSWGDRGPNEQFF. Written as DNA, the CDR3 is TGCGCCAGCAGCTGGGGGGACAGGGGGCCGAATGAGCAGTTCTTC.